This is a list of T cell receptor beta chains from one sample in a study of blood T cell repertoires in COVID-19. The method was immunoSEQ multiplex PCR; TCRdb's version includes in-frame clones alone and lacks a portion of them. The repertoire consists of 260,000 or so clones, with around four fifths occurring once and the leading ten covering around 5.4%. The source material was peripheral blood. These receptors all stem from an elderly man with acute or convalescent COVID-19. Both conserved end residues are part of each CDR3. Fields, in order: clone size, V gene, D gene, J gene, CDR3 protein, CDR3 DNA. D genes are given only for firm matches. Rows may omit the clone size; those that give it use once, few, many or a size class.

.	TRBV6-5	TRBD1	TRBJ1-2	CASSYAGGYGYTF	TGTGCCAGCAGTTACGCAGGGGGCTATGGCTACACCTTC
.	TRBV6-2/TRBV6-3	.	TRBJ2-7	CASSRQGGTYEQYF	TGTGCCAGCAGTAGACAGGGAGGCACCTACGAGCAGTACTTC
few	TRBV28	.	TRBJ2-6	CASSWGGGFSGANVLTF	TGTGCCAGCAGTTGGGGAGGGGGATTCTCTGGGGCCAACGTCCTGACTTTC
.	TRBV5-1	TRBD2	TRBJ2-5	CASSLWGGGETQYF	TGCGCCAGCAGCTTGTGGGGGGGAGGAGAGACCCAGTACTTC
.	TRBV6-5	TRBD1	TRBJ2-1	CASRRQGARNEQFF	TGTGCCAGCAGAAGACAGGGGGCTCGGAATGAGCAGTTCTTC
.	TRBV28	.	TRBJ1-5	CASSLAGNQPQHF	TGTGCCAGCAGTTTAGCAGGGAATCAGCCCCAGCATTTT
few	TRBV3-1/TRBV3-2	.	TRBJ2-2	CASSQYFTRAGNMGELFF	TGTGCCAGCAGCCAATATTTTACGAGGGCGGGAAATATGGGGGAGCTGTTTTTT
.	TRBV11-3	TRBD2	TRBJ2-2	CASSPRSGRVTGELFF	TGTGCCAGCAGCCCCCGTAGCGGGAGAGTCACCGGGGAGCTGTTTTTT
.	TRBV29-1	TRBD1	TRBJ2-7	CSVEGQGLGEQYF	TGCAGCGTTGAAGGACAGGGGCTTGGGGAGCAGTACTTC
.	TRBV13	.	TRBJ1-1	CASSPWDTNTEAFF	TGTGCCAGCAGCCCCTGGGACACGAACACTGAAGCTTTCTTT
.	TRBV5-1	TRBD2	TRBJ2-1	CASRVYHDPAGVDEQFF	TGCGCCAGCAGGGTGTATCATGACCCAGCGGGAGTGGATGAGCAGTTCTTC